The sequence of this TCR beta chain was determined in a study of T cell responses to AZD1222 COVID-19 vaccine. Germline loops: CDR1 LNHDA, CDR2 SQIVND (reference sequence). The V and J ends lost 2 bases and 0 bases respectively, with 10 bases between them. The CDR3 totals 16 residues. Profiled with immunoSEQ multiplex PCR; TCRdb holds only in-frame clones, not every one. Among more than 100,000 clones listed, more than 85% were seen once. The material sequenced was peripheral blood, taken 28 days after the second AZD1222 dose. The chain links TRBV19 to TRBJ1-4; D remains ambiguous. The TCR sequence derives from an adult who received the AZD1222 COVID-19 vaccine. The CDR3 DNA sequence: TGTGCCAGTAGTATAAGGTGGCTCGCAACTAATGAAAAACTGTTTTTT. Protein sequence: CASSIRWLATNEKLFF.